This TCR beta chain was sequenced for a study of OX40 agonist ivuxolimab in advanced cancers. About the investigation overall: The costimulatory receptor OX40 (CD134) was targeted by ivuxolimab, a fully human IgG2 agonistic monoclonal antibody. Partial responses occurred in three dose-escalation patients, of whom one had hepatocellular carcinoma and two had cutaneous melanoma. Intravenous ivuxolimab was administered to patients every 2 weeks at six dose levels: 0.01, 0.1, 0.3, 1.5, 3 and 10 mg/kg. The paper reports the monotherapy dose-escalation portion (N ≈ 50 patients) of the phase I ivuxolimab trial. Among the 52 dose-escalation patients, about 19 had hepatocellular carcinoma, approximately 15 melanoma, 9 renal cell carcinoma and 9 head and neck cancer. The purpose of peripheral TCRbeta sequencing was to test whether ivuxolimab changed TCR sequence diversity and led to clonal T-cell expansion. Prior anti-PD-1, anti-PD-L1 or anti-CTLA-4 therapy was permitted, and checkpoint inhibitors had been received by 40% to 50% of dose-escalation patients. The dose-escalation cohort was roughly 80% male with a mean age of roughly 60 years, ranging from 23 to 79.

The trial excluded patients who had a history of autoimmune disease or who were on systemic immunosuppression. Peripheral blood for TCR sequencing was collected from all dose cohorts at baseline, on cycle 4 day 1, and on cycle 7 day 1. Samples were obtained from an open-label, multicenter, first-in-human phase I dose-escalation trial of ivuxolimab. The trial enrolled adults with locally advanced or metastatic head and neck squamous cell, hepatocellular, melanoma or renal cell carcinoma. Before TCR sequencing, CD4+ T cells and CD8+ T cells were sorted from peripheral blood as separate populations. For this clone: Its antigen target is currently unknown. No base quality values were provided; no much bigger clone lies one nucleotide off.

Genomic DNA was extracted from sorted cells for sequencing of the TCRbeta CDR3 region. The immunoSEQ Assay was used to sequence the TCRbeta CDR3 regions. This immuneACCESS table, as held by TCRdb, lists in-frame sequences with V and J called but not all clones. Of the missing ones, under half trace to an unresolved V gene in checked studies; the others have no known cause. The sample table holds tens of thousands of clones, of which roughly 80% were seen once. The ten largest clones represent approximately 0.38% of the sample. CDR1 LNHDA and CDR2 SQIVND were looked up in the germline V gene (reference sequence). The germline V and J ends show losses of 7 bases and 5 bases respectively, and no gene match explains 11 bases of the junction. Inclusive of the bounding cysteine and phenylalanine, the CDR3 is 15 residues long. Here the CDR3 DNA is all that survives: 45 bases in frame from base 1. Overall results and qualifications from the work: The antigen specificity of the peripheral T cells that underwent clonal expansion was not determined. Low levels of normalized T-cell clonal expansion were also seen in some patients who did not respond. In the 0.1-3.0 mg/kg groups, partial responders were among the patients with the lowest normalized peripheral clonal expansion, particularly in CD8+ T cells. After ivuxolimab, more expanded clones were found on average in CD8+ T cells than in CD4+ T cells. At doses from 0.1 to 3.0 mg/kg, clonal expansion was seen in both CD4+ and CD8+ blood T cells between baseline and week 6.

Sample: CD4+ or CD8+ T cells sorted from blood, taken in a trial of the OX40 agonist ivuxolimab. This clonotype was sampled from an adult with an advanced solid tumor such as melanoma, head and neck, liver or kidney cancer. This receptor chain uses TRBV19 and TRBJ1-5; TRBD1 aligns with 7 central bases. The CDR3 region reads CASNPDRAGYQPQHF. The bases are TGTGCCAGTAATCCTGACAGGGCGGGATATCAGCCCCAGCATTTT.